These T cell receptor beta chains were read from a single sample in a study of T cell repertoires in cytomegalovirus infection. MiXCR, applied by TCRdb to the reads, yields one record per CDR3 protein. The sample includes 300,000 to 400,000 distinct CDR3 sequences, approximately 25% of them seen just once. These receptors' targets are unknown. The sequences come from cultured PBMCs, collected from culture after CMV antigen stimulation. These receptors were collected from a human donor in good health (CMV status not recorded). Some clones in this sample may be carry-over from other donors' samples. CDR3s include the opening cysteine and the closing phenylalanine or tryptophan. A D gene is named only where the DNA matches it firmly. Some rows mark clone size as missing; the rest say once, few, many or name a class of expanded clone.

J gene | clone size | V gene | D gene | CDR3 protein | CDR3 DNA
TRBJ2-1 | - | TRBV7-2 | - | CASSLTMEEQFF | TGTGCCAGCAGCTTGACGATGGAGGAGCAGTTCTTC
TRBJ2-1 | many | TRBV6-1 | - | CASSDSRGGNNEQFF | TGTGCCAGCAGTGACTCCCGTGGGGGTAACAATGAGCAGTTCTTC
TRBJ1-1 | - | TRBV10-3 | - | CAISEAQGPQGAFF | TGTGCCATCAGTGAAGCCCAAGGACCCCAAGGCGCTTTCTTT
TRBJ2-3 | few | TRBV7-2 | - | CASSRGLYTDTQYF | TGTGCCAGCAGCCGGGGACTGTACACAGATACGCAGTATTTT
TRBJ1-6 | - | TRBV7-6 | - | CASSSWTGNNSPLHF | TGTGCCAGCAGCTCCTGGACCGGCAATAATTCACCCCTCCACTTT
TRBJ2-2 | - | TRBV12-3/TRBV12-4 | TRBD2 | CASSFQAGGANTGELFF | TGTGCCAGCAGTTTTCAAGCGGGAGGGGCGAACACCGGGGAGCTGTTTTTT
TRBJ2-2 | - | TRBV6-5 | TRBD1 | CASSVLGQGVAGELFF | TGTGCCAGCAGTGTTTTGGGACAGGGGGTAGCAGGGGAGCTGTTTTTT
TRBJ2-3 | few | TRBV28 | - | CASHTWGDTQYF | TGTGCCAGTCATACGTGGGGGGATACGCAGTATTTT
TRBJ1-2 | - | TRBV14 | TRBD1 | CASSDDRGGYGYTF | TGTGCCAGCAGCGACGACAGGGGTGGCTATGGCTACACCTTC
TRBJ2-3 | many | TRBV7-2 | - | CASSSQGRDTQYF | TGTGCCAGCAGCTCACAGGGTAGAGATACGCAGTATTTT
TRBJ2-2 | few | TRBV7-2 | - | CASSIQVVVSGELFF | TGTGCCAGCAGCATACAGGTGGTCGTGTCCGGGGAGCTGTTTTTT
TRBJ2-2 | few | TRBV12-3/TRBV12-4 | - | CASSFPDSLNTGELFF | TGTGCCAGCAGTTTCCCCGACAGCCTGAACACCGGGGAGCTGTTTTTT
TRBJ1-1 | - | TRBV6-5 | - | CASKTGSLEAFF | TGTGCCAGTAAAACCGGGAGCCTTGAAGCTTTCTTT
TRBJ1-2 | - | TRBV4-3 | - | CASSQRQAYGYTF | TGCGCCAGCAGCCAGAGACAGGCTTATGGCTACACCTTC
TRBJ1-5 | - | TRBV20-1 | - | CSASTAANQPQHF | TGCAGTGCTAGTACGGCGGCCAATCAGCCCCAGCATTTT
TRBJ2-1 | few | TRBV11-3 | TRBD2 | CASSSPGGDRLAGGTYNEQFF | TGTGCCAGCAGCTCCCCCGGAGGGGACCGGCTAGCGGGAGGGACCTACAATGAGCAGTTCTTC
TRBJ2-2 | few | TRBV7-7 | - | CASSPTWGNTGELFF | TGTGCTAGCAGCCCTACATGGGGGAACACCGGGGAGCTGTTTTTT
TRBJ2-3 | many | TRBV7-2 | - | CASSPPRGSNPTDTQYF | TGTGCCAGCAGCCCCCCCCGCGGGTCTAACCCCACAGATACGCAGTATTTT
TRBJ1-5 | many | TRBV7-8 | - | CASSLGEREQPQHF | TGTGCCAGCAGCTTAGGGGAAAGAGAACAGCCCCAGCATTTT
TRBJ2-7 | few | TRBV7-2 | TRBD2 | CASSLLAGVGEQYF | TGTGCCAGCAGCCTCCTAGCGGGAGTTGGCGAGCAGTACTTC
TRBJ1-1 | - | TRBV10-3 | TRBD1 | CATEGAGTEAFF | TGTGCCACCGAGGGGGCAGGTACTGAAGCTTTCTTT
TRBJ2-1 | many | TRBV7-8 | - | CASSLRLVSYNEQFF | TGTGCCAGCAGCCTAAGACTAGTTTCCTACAATGAGCAGTTCTTC
TRBJ1-2 | few | TRBV12-3/TRBV12-4 | - | CASRTQGSGGYTF | TGTGCCAGCAGGACCCAGGGGTCGGGTGGCTACACCTTC
TRBJ1-2 | - | TRBV7-8 | TRBD1 | CASSLGAGTGAYGYTF | TGTGCCAGCAGCTTAGGGGCGGGGACAGGAGCCTATGGCTACACCTTC
TRBJ2-1 | few | TRBV14 | - | CASSQDLRGGGDQRSYNEQFF | TGTGCCAGCAGCCAAGATCTAAGGGGTGGGGGCGATCAACGCTCCTACAATGAGCAGTTCTTC
TRBJ2-1 | - | TRBV5-1 | - | CASSLRGTSQFF | TGCGCCAGCAGCTTGAGGGGGACAAGTCAGTTCTTC
TRBJ2-1 | - | TRBV10-3 | - | CAISAGGTGTYNEQFF | TGTGCCATCAGTGCGGGGGGGACAGGAACCTACAATGAGCAGTTCTTC
TRBJ2-1 | - | TRBV20-1 | TRBD2 | CSARETSGKHYNEQFF | TGCAGTGCTAGAGAGACTAGCGGGAAGCATTACAATGAGCAGTTCTTC
TRBJ2-5 | few | TRBV7-2 | TRBD2 | CATKPQLAGEETQYF | TGTGCCACGAAACCCCAGCTAGCGGGAGAAGAGACCCAGTACTTC
TRBJ1-1 | few | TRBV10-3 | - | CAIAPGQNTEAFF | TGTGCCATCGCGCCGGGGCAGAACACTGAAGCTTTCTTT
TRBJ1-2 | few | TRBV19 | - | CASSSTVGTDSTNYGYTF | TGTGCCAGTAGTTCCACCGTTGGTACCGACAGTACTAACTATGGCTACACCTTC
TRBJ2-1 | - | TRBV7-9 | TRBD2 | CASSPSVAGGYNEQFF | TGTGCCAGCAGCCCTTCGGTAGCGGGAGGATACAATGAGCAGTTCTTC
TRBJ2-1 | - | TRBV10-3 | TRBD1 | CAISEGQGRHEQFF | TGTGCCATCAGCGAGGGACAGGGGAGGCATGAGCAGTTCTTC
TRBJ1-1 | - | TRBV5-1 | - | CASSAGGVNTEAFF | TGCGCCAGCAGCGCCGGGGGAGTGAACACTGAAGCTTTCTTT
TRBJ2-3 | - | TRBV5-1 | - | CASSLALSSTDTQYF | TGCGCCAGCAGCTTGGCCCTTTCCAGCACAGATACGCAGTATTTT
TRBJ2-1 | few | TRBV20-1 | TRBD1 | CSASLGQGDNEQFF | TGCAGTGCTAGTCTGGGACAGGGGGACAATGAGCAGTTCTTC
TRBJ2-1 | - | TRBV7-2 | - | CASSPSGLSGNEQFF | TGTGCCAGCAGCCCCTCGGGACTCTCGGGGAATGAGCAGTTCTTC
TRBJ2-1 | many | TRBV7-8 | - | CASSLDLSKNEQFF | TGTGCCAGCAGCTTAGATTTATCCAAAAATGAGCAGTTCTTC
TRBJ2-5 | - | TRBV7-6 | TRBD1 | CASIPGQGAFGETQYF | TGTGCCAGCATCCCGGGACAGGGGGCTTTCGGAGAGACCCAGTACTTC
TRBJ2-1 | - | TRBV12-3/TRBV12-4 | - | CASSIRDLGGEQFF | TGTGCCAGCAGTATCCGGGACTTAGGAGGTGAGCAGTTCTTC
TRBJ2-1 | many | TRBV7-2 | - | CASSSPNSGFNNEQFF | TGTGCCAGCAGCTCACCGAATAGCGGATTTAACAATGAGCAGTTCTTC
TRBJ2-7 | - | TRBV28 | - | CASSFLGWYEQYF | TGTGCCAGCAGTTTTCTCGGGTGGTACGAGCAGTACTTC
TRBJ2-3 | few | TRBV12-3/TRBV12-4 | - | CASSFLPDTQYF | TGTGCCAGCAGTTTTCTCCCAGATACGCAGTATTTT
TRBJ1-1 | - | TRBV4-3 | - | CASSQVVGRGAFF | TGCGCCAGCAGCCAAGTCGTAGGCAGGGGTGCTTTCTTT
TRBJ1-2 | few | TRBV6-2/TRBV6-3 | - | CASSYQDYGYTF | TGTGCCAGCAGTTACCAAGACTATGGCTACACCTTC
TRBJ2-7 | once | TRBV12-3/TRBV12-4 | TRBD2 | CASSRLAGVDEQYF | TGTGCCAGCAGCCGACTAGCGGGAGTCGACGAGCAGTACTTC
TRBJ1-1 | - | TRBV10-1 | TRBD1 | CASSAGGEGRTEAFF | TGCGCCAGCAGCGCAGGGGGCGAGGGAAGAACTGAAGCTTTCTTT
TRBJ2-5 | - | TRBV19 | TRBD1 | CASSTELDRGLGETQYF | TGTGCCAGTAGTACCGAATTGGACAGGGGGCTTGGAGAGACCCAGTACTTC
TRBJ2-7 | few | TRBV7-9 | - | CASRGTEEQYF | TGTGCCAGCAGAGGGACGGAAGAGCAGTACTTC